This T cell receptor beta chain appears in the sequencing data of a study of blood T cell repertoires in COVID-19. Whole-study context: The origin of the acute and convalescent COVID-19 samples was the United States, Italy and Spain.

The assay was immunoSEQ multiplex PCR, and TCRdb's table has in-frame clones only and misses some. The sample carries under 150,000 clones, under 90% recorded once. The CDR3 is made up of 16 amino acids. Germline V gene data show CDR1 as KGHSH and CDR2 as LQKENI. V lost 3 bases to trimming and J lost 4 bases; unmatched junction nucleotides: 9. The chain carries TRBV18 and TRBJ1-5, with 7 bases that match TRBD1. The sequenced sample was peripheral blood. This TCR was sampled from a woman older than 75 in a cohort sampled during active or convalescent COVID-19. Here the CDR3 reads CASSPLAMTGNQPQHF. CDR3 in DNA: TGTGCCAGCTCACCCCTCGCCATGACAGGGAATCAGCCCCAGCATTTT.